This passage covers 4 T cell receptor beta chains from one sample sequenced in a study of regulatory T cells in long-lasting Graves disease. Investigators prepared the TCR beta libraries by applying iRepertoire HTBI primers and Arm-PCR of CDR3 regions. MiXCR, applied by TCRdb to the multiplex PCR reads, yields one record per CDR3 protein. The sample lists hundreds of thousands of distinct CDR3 sequences; approximately 15% were seen once. As to time point: newly diagnosed GD, antithyroid drugs for less than 3 months. PBMC RNA served as the TCR library source. The data also belong to a second study, concerning T cells in Graves' hyperthyroidism and ophthalmopathy.

Source: peripheral blood mononuclear cells (PBMCs), taken at new diagnosis, from a patient treated with antithyroid drugs. The receptors shown here come from a woman younger than 45 with Graves disease.

Many counts were recorded for this clonotype. The chain recombines TRBV28 with TRBJ1-6, with 8 bases lining up with TRBD1. The CDR3 length is 14 residues. The J segment lost 10 bases and the V segment lost 7 bases, leaving 9 bases of the junction unmatched. Per germline, CDR1 MDHEN and CDR2 SYDVKM. The CDR3 reads CASTGETGESPLHF. As DNA, the CDR3 is TGTGCCAGCACGGGGGAGACAGGGGAATCACCCCTCCACTTT. Variable domain in full (rest from reference TRBV28 and TRBJ1-6): DVKVTQSSRYLVKRTGEKVFLECVQDMDHENMFWYRQDPGLGLRLIYFSYDVKMKEKGDIPEGYSVSREKKERFSLILESASTNQTSMYLCASTGETGESPLHFGNGTRLTVT.

This clonotype was seen many times. The CDR3 protein is CASTKTGVASNQPQHF. DNA for the CDR3: TGTGCCAGCACCAAAACGGGGGTGGCGAGCAATCAGCCCCAGCATTTT. The chain joins TRBV6-1 to TRBJ1-5, with D perhaps matching TRBD1 (5 bases). The CDR3 has 16 residues. Trimming removed 7 bases at V and 1 base at J, with 17 bases between. Germline V gene data show CDR1 as MNHNS and CDR2 as SASEGT.

This clonotype was detected many times. The J gene is TRBJ2-2, the V gene TRBV12-3 or TRBV12-4; 12 bases are shared with TRBD2. V trimming: 0 bases; J trimming: 3 bases; junction bases outside the gene matches: 8. The CDR3 has 19 amino acids. The CDR3 nucleotides read TGTGCCAGCAGTTTAGCCAAGCTAGCGGGAGGGCCTGACACCGGGGAGCTGTTTTTT. Amino acid sequence: CASSLAKLAGGPDTGELFF.

Ten or more counts support this clonotype. The J gene is TRBJ1-1, the V gene TRBV27; 7 bases agree with TRBD1. The CDR3 sequence is 15 residues long. V lost 3 bases and J lost 0; bases outside the gene matches: 4. The V gene's germline CDR1 is MNHEY and CDR2 SMNVEV (reference sequence). The CDR3 DNA reads TGTGCCAGCAGTTTCTTGACAGGGATGAACACTGAAGCTTTCTTT. It specifies CASSFLTGMNTEAFF.